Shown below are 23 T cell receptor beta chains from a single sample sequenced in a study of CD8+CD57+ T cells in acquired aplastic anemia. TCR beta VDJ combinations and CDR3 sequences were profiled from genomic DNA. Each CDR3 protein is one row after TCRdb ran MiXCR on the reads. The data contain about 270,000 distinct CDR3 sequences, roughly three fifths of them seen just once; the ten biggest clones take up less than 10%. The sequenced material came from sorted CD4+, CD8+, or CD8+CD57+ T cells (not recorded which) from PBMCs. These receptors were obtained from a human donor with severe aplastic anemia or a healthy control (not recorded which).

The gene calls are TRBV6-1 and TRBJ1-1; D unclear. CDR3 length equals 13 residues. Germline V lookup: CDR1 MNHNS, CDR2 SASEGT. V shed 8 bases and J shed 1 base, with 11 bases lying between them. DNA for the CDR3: TGTGCCAGCGCCATCGGGGAGAACACTGAAGCTTTCTTT. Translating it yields CASAIGENTEAFF.

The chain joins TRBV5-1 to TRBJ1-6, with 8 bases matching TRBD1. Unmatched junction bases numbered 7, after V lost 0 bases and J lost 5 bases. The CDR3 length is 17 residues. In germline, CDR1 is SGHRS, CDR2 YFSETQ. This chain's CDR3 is CASSLGPEQGDNSPLHF. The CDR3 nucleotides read TGCGCCAGCAGCTTGGGGCCCGAACAGGGGGATAATTCACCCCTCCACTTT.

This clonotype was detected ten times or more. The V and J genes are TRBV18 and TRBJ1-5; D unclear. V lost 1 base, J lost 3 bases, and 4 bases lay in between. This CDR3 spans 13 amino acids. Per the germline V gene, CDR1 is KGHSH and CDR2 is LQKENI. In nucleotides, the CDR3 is TGTGCCAGCTCACCACACGTCAATCAGCCCCAGCATTTT. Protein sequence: CASSPHVNQPQHF.

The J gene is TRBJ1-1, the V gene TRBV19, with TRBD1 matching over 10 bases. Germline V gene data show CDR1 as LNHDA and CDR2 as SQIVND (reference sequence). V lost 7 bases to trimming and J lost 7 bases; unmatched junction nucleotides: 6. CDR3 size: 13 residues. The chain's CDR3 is CASKGQGVVEAFF. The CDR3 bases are TGTGCCAGTAAAGGACAGGGGGTGGTTGAAGCTTTCTTT.

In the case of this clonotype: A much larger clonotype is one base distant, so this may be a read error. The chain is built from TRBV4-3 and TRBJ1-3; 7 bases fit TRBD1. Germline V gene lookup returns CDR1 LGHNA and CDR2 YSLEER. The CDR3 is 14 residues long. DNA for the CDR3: TGCGCCGGCAGCCGAGACAGGGCTGGAAACACCATATATTTT. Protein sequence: CAGSRDRAGNTIYF.

CDR3 in amino acids: CATSRERQGSGGYTF. The CDR3 DNA reads as TGTGCCACCAGCAGAGAGCGACAGGGCTCGGGGGGCTACACCTTC. The chain links TRBV15 to TRBJ1-2; 7 nucleotides align to TRBD1. CDR3 size: 15 residues. From germline, CDR1 is LNHNV and CDR2 YYDKDF (reference sequence). The ends lost 0 bases at V and 8 bases at J; junction bases unmatched: 9. Supplemented by reference TRBV15 and TRBJ1-2, the full variable domain reads DAMVIQNPRYQVTQFGKPVTLSCSQTLNHNVMYWYQQKSSQAPKLLFHYYDKDFNNEADTPDNFQSRRPNTSFCFLDIRSPGLGDTAMYLCATSRERQGSGGYTFGSGTRLTVV.

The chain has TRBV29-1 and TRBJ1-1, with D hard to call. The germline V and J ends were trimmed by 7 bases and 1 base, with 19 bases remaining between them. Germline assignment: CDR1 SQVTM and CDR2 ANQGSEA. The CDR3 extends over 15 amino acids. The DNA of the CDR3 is TGCAGCGGGGCGCCCATTTCTGGCGGGAACACTGAAGCTTTCTTT. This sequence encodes CSGAPISGGNTEAFF.

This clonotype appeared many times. CDR3 DNA sequence: TGTGCCAGCAGCCTCCCGGTCATGGAGACCCAGTACTTC. Its translation: CASSLPVMETQYF. The chain couples TRBV5-8 to TRBJ2-5; D is unresolved. The CDR3 contains 13 residues. CDR1 and CDR2 (germline): SGHTS, YDEGEE. Trimming stripped 4 bases from V and 5 bases from J, with 12 bases between. The whole variable domain, remainder taken from reference TRBV5-8 and TRBJ2-5, is EAGVTQSPTHLIKTRGQQATLRCSPISGHTSVYWYQQALGLGLQFLLWYDEGEERNRGNFPPRFSGRQFPNYSSELNVNALELEDSALYLCASSLPVMETQYFGPGTRLLVL.

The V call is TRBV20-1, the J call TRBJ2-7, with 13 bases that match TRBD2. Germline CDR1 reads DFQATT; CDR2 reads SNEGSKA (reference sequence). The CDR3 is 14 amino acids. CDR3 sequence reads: CRLSTSGGTYEQYF. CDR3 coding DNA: TGCAGACTTTCGACTAGCGGGGGGACCTACGAGCAGTACTTC.

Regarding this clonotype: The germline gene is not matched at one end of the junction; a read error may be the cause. CDR3 DNA: TGCGCCAGCAGGGATCTACAGGGCGCCTACGAGCAGTACTTC. This gives the protein CASRDLQGAYEQYF. V is TRBV6-1 and J is TRBJ2-7, with D tentatively TRBD1 (6 bases). The CDR3 runs 14 residues. Germline lookup yields CDR1 MNHNS and CDR2 SASEGT.

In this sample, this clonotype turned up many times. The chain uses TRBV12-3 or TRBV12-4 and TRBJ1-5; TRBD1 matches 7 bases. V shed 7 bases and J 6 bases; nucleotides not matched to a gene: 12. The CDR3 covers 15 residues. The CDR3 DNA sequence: TGTGCCAGCACCCGAACAGGGGCCGTCGGTCAGCCCCAGCATTTT. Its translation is CASTRTGAVGQPQHF.

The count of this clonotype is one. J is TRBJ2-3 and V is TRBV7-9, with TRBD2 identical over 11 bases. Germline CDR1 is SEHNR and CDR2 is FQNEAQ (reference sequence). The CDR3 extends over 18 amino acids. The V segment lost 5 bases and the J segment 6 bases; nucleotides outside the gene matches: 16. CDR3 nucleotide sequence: TGTGCCAGCAGCCCGGGTCCCCCGTCGACTAGCGGGACGGATACGCAGTATTTT. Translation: CASSPGPPSTSGTDTQYF.

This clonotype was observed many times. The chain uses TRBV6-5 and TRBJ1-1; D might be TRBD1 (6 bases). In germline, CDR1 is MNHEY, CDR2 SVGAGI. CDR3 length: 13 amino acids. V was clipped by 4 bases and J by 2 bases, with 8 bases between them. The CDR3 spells CASSWTVNTEAFF. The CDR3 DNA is TGTGCCAGCAGTTGGACAGTAAACACTGAAGCTTTCTTT.

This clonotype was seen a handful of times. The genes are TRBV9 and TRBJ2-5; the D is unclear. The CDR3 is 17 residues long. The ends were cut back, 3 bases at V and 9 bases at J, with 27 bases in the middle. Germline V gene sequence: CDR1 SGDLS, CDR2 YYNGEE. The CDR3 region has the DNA TGTGCCAGCAGCGCTCACTATGACGGGCTGGATTTCGGGTCCCAGTACTTC. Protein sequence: CASSAHYDGLDFGSQYF.

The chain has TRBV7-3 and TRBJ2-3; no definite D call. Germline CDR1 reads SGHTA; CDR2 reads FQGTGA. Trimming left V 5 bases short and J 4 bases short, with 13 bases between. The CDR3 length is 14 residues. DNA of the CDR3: TGTGCCAGCAGCCTAATTCCTGGGGCAGATACGCAGTATTTT. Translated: CASSLIPGADTQYF.

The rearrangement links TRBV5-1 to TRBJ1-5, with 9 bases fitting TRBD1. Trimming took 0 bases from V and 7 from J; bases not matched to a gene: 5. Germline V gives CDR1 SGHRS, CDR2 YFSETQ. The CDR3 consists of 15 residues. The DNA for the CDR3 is TGCGCCAGCAGCTTGGATGGGACAGGGAACCAGCCCCAGCATTTT. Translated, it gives CASSLDGTGNQPQHF.

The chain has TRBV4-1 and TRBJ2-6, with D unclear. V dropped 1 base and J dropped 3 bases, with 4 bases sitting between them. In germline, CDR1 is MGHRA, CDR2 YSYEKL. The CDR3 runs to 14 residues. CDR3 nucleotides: TGCGCCAGCAGCCAAGCGGGTGGGGCCAACGTCCTGACTTTC. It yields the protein CASSQAGGANVLTF.

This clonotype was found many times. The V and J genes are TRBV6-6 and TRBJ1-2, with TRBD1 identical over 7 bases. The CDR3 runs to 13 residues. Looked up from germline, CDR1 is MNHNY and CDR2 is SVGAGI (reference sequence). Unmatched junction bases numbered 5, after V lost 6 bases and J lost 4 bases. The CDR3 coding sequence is TGTGCCAGCAGCCCCGGACAGGCCTATGGCTACACCTTC. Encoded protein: CASSPGQAYGYTF.

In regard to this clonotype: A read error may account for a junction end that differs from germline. The CDR3 loop is CRATGGMDTEAVF. CDR3 DNA: TGCAGGGCGACAGGGGGTATGGACACTGAAGCTGTCTTT. The chain recombines TRBV20-1 with TRBJ1-1; the match to TRBD1 covers 9 bases. The CDR3 is 13 amino acids. Germline CDR1 reads DFQATT; CDR2 reads SNEGSKA (reference sequence).

CDR3 loop: CSVVTGATEAFF. The CDR3 DNA reads as TGCAGCGTGGTTACAGGGGCCACTGAAGCTTTCTTT. This sequence joins TRBV29-1 and TRBJ1-1; 7 positions agree with TRBD1. The CDR3 totals 12 residues. The V gene's germline CDR1 is SQVTM and CDR2 ANQGSEA. Losses at the gene ends were 6 bases for V and 4 bases for J; bases not matched to a gene: 5.

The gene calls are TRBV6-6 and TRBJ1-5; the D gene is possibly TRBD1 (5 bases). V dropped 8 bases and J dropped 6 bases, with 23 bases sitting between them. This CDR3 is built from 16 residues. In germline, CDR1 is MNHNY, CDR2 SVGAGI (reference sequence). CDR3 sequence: CASGPTAGGTGQPQHF. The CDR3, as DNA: TGTGCCAGCGGCCCAACCGCCGGGGGTACGGGTCAGCCCCAGCATTTT.

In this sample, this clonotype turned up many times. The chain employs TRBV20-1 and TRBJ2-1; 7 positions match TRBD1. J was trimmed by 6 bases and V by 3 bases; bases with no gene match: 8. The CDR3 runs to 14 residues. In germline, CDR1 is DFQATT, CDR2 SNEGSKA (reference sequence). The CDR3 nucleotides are TGCAGTGCTAGGAAGGGGGCAGGGGGCAATGAGCAGTTCTTC. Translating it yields CSARKGAGGNEQFF.

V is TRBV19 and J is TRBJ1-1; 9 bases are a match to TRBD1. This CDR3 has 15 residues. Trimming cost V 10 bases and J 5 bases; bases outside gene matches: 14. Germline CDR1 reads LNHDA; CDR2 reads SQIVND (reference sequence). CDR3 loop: CATQRPGTGLTEAFF. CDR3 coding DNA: TGTGCCACCCAACGGCCCGGGACAGGGTTAACTGAAGCTTTCTTT.